The rows below give T cell receptor beta chains drawn from one sample of a study of cytomegalovirus exposure and HLA in healthy donors. The data were produced by immunoSEQ multiplex PCR, yet TCRdb's version contains in-frame clones alone and is incomplete. The profile shows under 200,000 clones, just over 75% of them singletons. Material for sequencing was PBMCs. The receptors originated from a woman in her 30s in good health and CMV-seropositive. CDR3s include the opening cysteine and the closing phenylalanine or tryptophan.

v_gene: TRBV30
CDR3aa: CAWSSGTLGTEAFF

v_gene: TRBV4-3
CDR3aa: CASSQGRVNGGYTF

v_gene: TRBV7-9
CDR3aa: CASSLVAPNEKLFF

v_gene: TRBV28
CDR3aa: CASSLQMETANTEAFF

v_gene: TRBV19
CDR3aa: CASRPLNRGRSEKLFF

v_gene: TRBV27
CDR3aa: CASSSPPGTQYF

v_gene: TRBV9
CDR3aa: CASSARRGSTNTGELFF

v_gene: TRBV30
CDR3aa: CAWSVHVEDSPLHF

v_gene: TRBV11-2
CDR3aa: CASSRGGRGLTDTQYF

v_gene: TRBV27
CDR3aa: CASSPLTDNEQFF

v_gene: TRBV5-5
CDR3aa: CASSLGGLAGGLYEQFF

v_gene: TRBV5-1
CDR3aa: CASTPTGQTNYGYTF

v_gene: TRBV30
CDR3aa: CAWSVLGGLAFF

v_gene: TRBV4-3
CDR3aa: CASSQEGGRGGELFF

v_gene: TRBV25-1
CDR3aa: CASSEAGSGEKLFF

v_gene: TRBV6-5
CDR3aa: CASSYSGQRSYGYTF

v_gene: TRBV5-6
CDR3aa: CASSSEGGRVETQYF

v_gene: TRBV13
CDR3aa: CASSFRDSFQETQYF

v_gene: TRBV5-1
CDR3aa: CASSTIQGPGELFF

v_gene: TRBV27
CDR3aa: CASSGGGVLAQHF

v_gene: TRBV6-1
CDR3aa: CASSEEGAGFSNQPQHF

v_gene: TRBV9
CDR3aa: CASSVAQGAEAFF

v_gene: TRBV6-5
CDR3aa: CASTRADTQYF

v_gene: TRBV7-2
CDR3aa: CASSPTPSSEQYF

v_gene: TRBV7-2
CDR3aa: CASSRTGYGYTF

v_gene: TRBV28
CDR3aa: CASSLGGTANQPQHF

v_gene: TRBV30
CDR3aa: CAWSVAGRNVPLHF

v_gene: TRBV27
CDR3aa: CASSLFLEGVTGELFF

v_gene: TRBV5-8
CDR3aa: CASSSLYRGETQYF

v_gene: TRBV7-2
CDR3aa: CASSLAGRSNYEQYF

v_gene: TRBV11-3
CDR3aa: CASSSRVGTGELFF

v_gene: TRBV13
CDR3aa: CASSLFAGTEFRNTEAFF

v_gene: TRBV2
CDR3aa: CASSEGRRARNEKLFF

v_gene: TRBV19
CDR3aa: CASSRGQVIVGTEAFF

v_gene: TRBV12-5
CDR3aa: CASGLSQTYGYTF

v_gene: TRBV5-6
CDR3aa: CASSFGWRGNQPQHF

v_gene: TRBV2
CDR3aa: CASRETRDRGNTEAFF

v_gene: TRBV28
CDR3aa: CASIDSLDNSPLHF

v_gene: TRBV19
CDR3aa: CASSPRRRGLNTEAFF

v_gene: TRBV11-2
CDR3aa: CASSRSGGTGQPQHF

v_gene: TRBV28
CDR3aa: CASSLLSKKDQPQHF

v_gene: TRBV9
CDR3aa: CASSVGGGEQYF

v_gene: TRBV28
CDR3aa: CASRTGDGEQYF

v_gene: TRBV27
CDR3aa: CASSWTVGQPQHF

v_gene: TRBV11-3
CDR3aa: CASSFTTDTQYF

v_gene: TRBV2
CDR3aa: CACKAGLNEKLFF